This T cell receptor beta chain derives from a study of blood T cell repertoires in COVID-19. Profiling relied on immunoSEQ multiplex PCR, and the TCRdb table lists in-frame clones only, not all of them. Counted here are more than 200,000 clones, roughly 87% occurring once; the ten biggest clones make up around 0.7%. This TCR derives from a human donor in a cohort sampled during active COVID-19. The sequenced sample was peripheral blood.

CDR3 nucleotides: TGTGCCAGCAGCTTAGCGGGACAGGGTTTATACGAGCAGTACTTC. Amino acid sequence: CASSLAGQGLYEQYF. The chain links TRBV7-2 to TRBJ2-7; 9 positions agree with TRBD1. Germline CDR1 and CDR2: SGHTA and FQGNSA. CDR3 size: 15 residues. The junction had 4 bases not matched to a gene; V was cut back by 0 bases and J by 4 bases.